One and the same sample provided the 25 T cell receptor beta chains below, sequenced in a study of CD4 T cells in relation to SARS-CoV-2 and coronaviruses. No antigens are known for them. Sequenced by immunoSEQ multiplex PCR; TCRdb stores in-frame clones only, minus some. The table shows around 35,000 clones, with under 90% occurring only once. The sequencing sample was made of naive CD4+ T cells from PBMCs, cultured in vitro. Subset noted: naive CD4+ T cells isolated by negative enrichment. All receptors derive from an adult with COVID-19.

The V gene is TRBV3-1 (or the pseudogene TRBV3-2), the J gene TRBJ1-4; a possible D gene is TRBD1 (5 bases). CDR3 length equals 15 residues. V shed 5 bases and J shed 5 bases, with 15 bases lying between them. The germline gives CDR1 LGHDT, CDR2 YNNKEL (reference sequence). In nucleotides, the CDR3 is TGTGCCAGCAGCTATCCGGGGGGGATGAATGAAAAACTGTTTTTT. Amino acid sequence: CASSYPGGMNEKLFF.

The chain couples TRBV15 to TRBJ1-4, with 12 nucleotides matching TRBD1. CDR1 and CDR2 from the germline V gene are LNHNV and YYDKDF (reference sequence). The junction had 6 bases not matched to a gene; V was cut back by 5 bases and J by 8 bases. This CDR3 region has 15 residues. CDR3 nucleotide sequence: TGTGCCACCAGCGCCCCCGGGACAGGGGGCGAAAAACTGTTTTTT. This translates into CATSAPGTGGEKLFF.

The chain joins TRBV6-2 or TRBV6-3 to TRBJ2-2; 7 nucleotides line up with TRBD1. Germline values: CDR1 MNHEY, CDR2 SVGEGT. The CDR3 is 14 amino acids. J was trimmed by 4 bases and V by 5 bases; bases with no gene match: 4. The CDR3 is CASSPGTATGELFF. The DNA of the CDR3 is TGTGCCAGCAGTCCCGGGACAGCCACCGGGGAGCTGTTTTTT.

This chain joins TRBV7-2 and TRBJ2-2; D gene unclear. In germline, CDR1 is SGHTA, CDR2 FQGNSA. V was cut by 1 base and J by 0 bases, with 9 bases left in between. This CDR3 comprises 16 residues. The CDR3 sequence: CASSLVGRTNTGELFF. The CDR3 DNA is TGTGCCAGCAGCTTAGTAGGGCGGACGAACACCGGGGAGCTGTTTTTT.

CDR3 region: CASKGGQRPPGYGYTF. CDR3 sequence (DNA): TGTGCCAGTAAAGGGGGACAGCGACCGCCGGGCTATGGCTACACCTTC. The chain is built from TRBV19 and TRBJ1-2, with 7 bases aligning to TRBD1. The J segment lost 4 bases and the V segment lost 7 bases, leaving 15 bases of the junction unmatched. The germline gives CDR1 LNHDA, CDR2 SQIVND (reference sequence). CDR3 size: 16 residues.

This clone showed up just a few times. This sequence joins TRBV7-9 and TRBJ2-3, with a possible D match to TRBD2 (5 bases). The CDR3 covers 18 residues. Germline CDR1 and CDR2: SEHNR and FQNEAQ (reference sequence). V was cut by 4 bases and J by 0 bases, with 20 bases left in between. CDR3 DNA: TGTGCCAGCAGCTCCCCGGACTGGTTGATCTCTAGCACAGATACGCAGTATTTT. This gives the protein CASSSPDWLISSTDTQYF.

The rearrangement uses TRBV29-1 and TRBJ1-1; D is uncertain. The CDR3 totals 11 residues. V was cut by 4 bases and J by 8 bases, with 11 bases left in between. Germline-derived CDR1 and CDR2 are SQVTM and ANQGSEA. CDR3 amino acids: CSVAQPTEAFF. Here the CDR3 DNA reads TGCAGCGTTGCTCAGCCAACGGAAGCTTTCTTT.

This clone was seen more than once but under ten times. The V call is TRBV7-2, the J call TRBJ2-7; 8 bases are a match to TRBD1. Germline lookup yields CDR1 SGHTA and CDR2 FQGNSA. The CDR3 spans 18 residues. V was clipped by 3 bases and J by 4 bases; unmatched bases: 17. CDR3 sequence (DNA): TGTGCCAGCAGCTTTAACTTCTGGTCAGGGACAGGTAATTACGAGCAGTACTTC. This codes for CASSFNFWSGTGNYEQYF. Complete variable domain (other parts from reference TRBV7-2 and TRBJ2-7): GAGVSQSPSNKVTEKGKDVELRCDPISGHTALYWYRQSLGQGLEFLIYFQGNSAPDKSGLPSDRFSAERTGGSVSTLTIQRTQQEDSAVYLCASSFNFWSGTGNYEQYFGPGTRLTVT.

This clone was seen a single time. This chain's CDR3 is CASSLLRGLRGNQPQHF. The CDR3 bases are TGTGCCAGCAGCCTCCTGAGGGGGCTGAGGGGCAATCAGCCCCAGCATTTT. The chain employs TRBV28 and TRBJ1-5, with 7 bases fitting TRBD1. The V gene end was trimmed by 6 bases and the J gene end by 2 bases; junction bases not matched to a gene: 13. The CDR3 totals 17 residues. CDR1 MDHEN and CDR2 SYDVKM come from the germline V gene.

The V call is TRBV4-1, the J call TRBJ2-6; a weak D match, TRBD2 (7 bases). V was cut by 3 bases and J by 2 bases, with 23 bases left in between. Looked up from germline, CDR1 is MGHRA and CDR2 is YSYEKL. The CDR3 totals 20 residues. The DNA of the CDR3 is TGCGCCAGCAGCCACCCCCCGCGGGGGCGAAAGATCCCTGGGGCCAACGTCCTGACTTTC. It is translated as CASSHPPRGRKIPGANVLTF.

This clone was seen only a few times. This chain links TRBV5-1 with TRBJ2-2; D is ambiguous. CDR1 is SGHRS and CDR2 is YFSETQ in the germline V gene. This CDR3 is built from 15 residues. Trimming removed 0 bases at V and 4 bases at J, with 10 bases between. The CDR3 protein is CASSLDAPVTGELFF. As DNA, the CDR3 is TGCGCCAGCAGCTTGGACGCACCCGTCACCGGGGAGCTGTTTTTT.

J is TRBJ2-3 and V is TRBV7-9; maybe TRBD1 (6 bases). The CDR3 runs 14 residues. The V end lost 5 bases, the J end lost 6 bases, and 15 bases lay between the germline ends. The germline CDR1 and CDR2 sequences are SEHNR and FQNEAQ (reference sequence). The CDR3 reads CASSLNQGRDTQYF. The CDR3, as DNA: TGTGCCAGCAGCCTGAATCAGGGGCGGGATACGCAGTATTTT.

The J gene is TRBJ1-5, the V gene TRBV7-8, with D unresolved. V was clipped by 1 base and J by 0 bases, with 10 bases between them. Germline V gene lookup returns CDR1 SGHVS and CDR2 FQNEAQ. This CDR3 is built from 16 residues. The CDR3 DNA reads TGTGCCAGCAGCTTAGTTATTATGGATAGCAATCAGCCCCAGCATTTT. Translation: CASSLVIMDSNQPQHF. Full variable domain (remainder filled in from reference TRBV7-8 and TRBJ1-5): GAGVSQSPRYKVAKRGQDVALRCDPISGHVSLFWYQQALGQGPEFLTYFQNEAQLDKSGLPSDRFFAERPEGSVSTLKIQRTQQEDSAVYLCASSLVIMDSNQPQHFGDGTRLSIL.

The genes are TRBV18 and TRBJ2-5, with 8 bases identical to TRBD1. Unmatched junction bases numbered 3, after V lost 4 bases and J lost 5 bases. The CDR3 has 13 residues. The germline CDR1 and CDR2 sequences are KGHSH and LQKENI. CDR3 sequence reads: CASSRTGSETQYF. The CDR3 DNA reads as TGTGCCAGCTCACGGACAGGGTCCGAGACCCAGTACTTC. The entire variable domain, with the rest obtained from reference TRBV18 and TRBJ2-5, is as follows: NAGVMQNPRHLVRRRGQEARLRCSPMKGHSHVYWYRQLPEEGLKFMVYLQKENIIDESGMPKERFSAEFPKEGPSILRIQQVVRGDSAAYFCASSRTGSETQYFGPGTRLLVL.

The V call is TRBV10-3, the J call TRBJ2-7; 12 nucleotides align to TRBD2. The CDR3 is 15 amino acids. Germline trimming cut 4 bases from V and 2 bases from J; bases unmatched to any gene: 3. CDR1 ENHRY and CDR2 SYGVKD come from the germline V gene. DNA of the CDR3: TGTGCCATCAGTGGGGGACTAGCGGGCCCCTACGAGCAGTACTTC. Translation gives CAISGGLAGPYEQYF.

This chain's CDR3 is CASSKLAGVGEQYF. CDR3 in DNA: TGCGCCAGCAGCAAACTAGCGGGAGTGGGCGAGCAGTACTTC. The chain employs TRBV4-1 and TRBJ2-7; 11 positions agree with TRBD2. J was trimmed by 6 bases and V by 5 bases; bases with no gene match: 6. Germline assignment: CDR1 MGHRA and CDR2 YSYEKL. CDR3 size: 14 residues.

The chain uses TRBV28 and TRBJ2-7, with 8 bases identical to TRBD1. V gave up 1 base and J gave up 6 bases; unmatched junction bases: 11. The germline V gene has CDR1 MDHEN and CDR2 SYDVKM. The CDR3 has 16 residues. This CDR3 is CASSLSQGALGSEQYF. In nucleotides, the CDR3 is TGTGCCAGCAGTTTATCCCAGGGGGCTCTAGGATCCGAGCAGTACTTC.

This chain joins TRBV3-1 (or the pseudogene TRBV3-2) and TRBJ1-6; no definite D call. The V end was cut by 0 bases, the J end by 6 bases, with 15 bases between. CDR1 is LGHDT and CDR2 is YNNKEL in the germline V gene (reference sequence). The CDR3 spans 17 residues. CDR3 residues: CASSQDLSRFGNSPLHF. The CDR3 nucleotides are TGTGCCAGCAGCCAAGATCTTTCAAGGTTTGGTAATTCACCCCTCCACTTT.

V and J are TRBV9 and TRBJ2-1, with unresolved D. V was shortened by 3 bases and J by 5 bases, with 3 bases between the two germline ends. Per germline, CDR1 SGDLS and CDR2 YYNGEE. The CDR3 runs 11 residues. The CDR3 region has the DNA TGTGCCAGCAGCGACAACAATGAGCAGTTCTTC. Encoded protein: CASSDNNEQFF.

V and J are TRBV27 and TRBJ2-7; 8 bases map to TRBD1. J lost 0 bases, V lost 6 bases, and 10 bases had no gene match. The CDR3 length is 16 residues. CDR1 is MNHEY and CDR2 is SMNVEV in the germline V gene (reference sequence). The CDR3 is CASSPRDRPISYEQYF. The CDR3 DNA is TGTGCCAGCAGCCCGAGGGACAGGCCCATCTCCTACGAGCAGTACTTC.

A few counts support this clone. CDR3 sequence reads: CAWSDRLAGDTGELFF. In DNA, the CDR3 is TGTGCCTGGAGTGATCGACTAGCGGGAGATACCGGGGAGCTGTTTTTT. The chain employs TRBV30 and TRBJ2-2; TRBD2 agrees at 12 bases. V was clipped by 1 base and J by 5 bases; unmatched bases: 5. CDR3 size: 16 residues. CDR1 and CDR2 from the germline V gene are GTSNPN and SVGIG (reference sequence).

V and J are TRBV28 and TRBJ1-5, with D maybe TRBD1 (5 bases). Germline-derived CDR1 and CDR2 are MDHEN and SYDVKM. This CDR3 contains 14 residues. Between the trimmed V and J ends, which lost 7 bases and 0 bases, there was a span of 10 bases. The CDR3 DNA is TGTGCCAGCACCATGGGGGATAGCAATCAGCCCCAGCATTTT. Protein product: CASTMGDSNQPQHF. Drawing the rest from reference TRBV28 and TRBJ1-5, the complete variable domain is DVKVTQSSRYLVKRTGEKVFLECVQDMDHENMFWYRQDPGLGLRLIYFSYDVKMKEKGDIPEGYSVSREKKERFSLILESASTNQTSMYLCASTMGDSNQPQHFGDGTRLSIL.

V is TRBV3-1 (or the pseudogene TRBV3-2) and J is TRBJ2-5; D is possibly TRBD2 (6 bases). The CDR3 contains 14 residues. V was cut by 4 bases and J by 1 base, with 10 bases left in between. CDR1 and CDR2 (germline): LGHDT, YNNKEL (reference sequence). CDR3 sequence reads: CASSPTGGQETQYF. DNA of the CDR3: TGTGCCAGCAGCCCCACCGGGGGCCAAGAGACCCAGTACTTC.

In this sample, this clone turned up once. The genes are TRBV30 and TRBJ2-3; D gene ambiguous. This CDR3 contains 11 residues. CDR1 GTSNPN and CDR2 SVGIG come from the germline V gene (reference sequence). The V end lost 6 bases, the J end lost 0 bases, and 4 bases lay between the germline ends. The CDR3, as DNA: TGTGCCTGCCTCAGCACAGATACGCAGTATTTT. This gives the protein CACLSTDTQYF.

The chain combines TRBV27 with TRBJ1-1, with a tentative D call TRBD1 (6 bases). The V and J ends lost 6 bases and 0 bases respectively, with 11 bases between them. CDR3 length equals 14 residues. The germline V gene has CDR1 MNHEY and CDR2 SMNVEV (reference sequence). In DNA form, the CDR3 reads TGTGCCAGCAGAGCGGGACAAATGAACACTGAAGCTTTCTTT. Residues: CASRAGQMNTEAFF.